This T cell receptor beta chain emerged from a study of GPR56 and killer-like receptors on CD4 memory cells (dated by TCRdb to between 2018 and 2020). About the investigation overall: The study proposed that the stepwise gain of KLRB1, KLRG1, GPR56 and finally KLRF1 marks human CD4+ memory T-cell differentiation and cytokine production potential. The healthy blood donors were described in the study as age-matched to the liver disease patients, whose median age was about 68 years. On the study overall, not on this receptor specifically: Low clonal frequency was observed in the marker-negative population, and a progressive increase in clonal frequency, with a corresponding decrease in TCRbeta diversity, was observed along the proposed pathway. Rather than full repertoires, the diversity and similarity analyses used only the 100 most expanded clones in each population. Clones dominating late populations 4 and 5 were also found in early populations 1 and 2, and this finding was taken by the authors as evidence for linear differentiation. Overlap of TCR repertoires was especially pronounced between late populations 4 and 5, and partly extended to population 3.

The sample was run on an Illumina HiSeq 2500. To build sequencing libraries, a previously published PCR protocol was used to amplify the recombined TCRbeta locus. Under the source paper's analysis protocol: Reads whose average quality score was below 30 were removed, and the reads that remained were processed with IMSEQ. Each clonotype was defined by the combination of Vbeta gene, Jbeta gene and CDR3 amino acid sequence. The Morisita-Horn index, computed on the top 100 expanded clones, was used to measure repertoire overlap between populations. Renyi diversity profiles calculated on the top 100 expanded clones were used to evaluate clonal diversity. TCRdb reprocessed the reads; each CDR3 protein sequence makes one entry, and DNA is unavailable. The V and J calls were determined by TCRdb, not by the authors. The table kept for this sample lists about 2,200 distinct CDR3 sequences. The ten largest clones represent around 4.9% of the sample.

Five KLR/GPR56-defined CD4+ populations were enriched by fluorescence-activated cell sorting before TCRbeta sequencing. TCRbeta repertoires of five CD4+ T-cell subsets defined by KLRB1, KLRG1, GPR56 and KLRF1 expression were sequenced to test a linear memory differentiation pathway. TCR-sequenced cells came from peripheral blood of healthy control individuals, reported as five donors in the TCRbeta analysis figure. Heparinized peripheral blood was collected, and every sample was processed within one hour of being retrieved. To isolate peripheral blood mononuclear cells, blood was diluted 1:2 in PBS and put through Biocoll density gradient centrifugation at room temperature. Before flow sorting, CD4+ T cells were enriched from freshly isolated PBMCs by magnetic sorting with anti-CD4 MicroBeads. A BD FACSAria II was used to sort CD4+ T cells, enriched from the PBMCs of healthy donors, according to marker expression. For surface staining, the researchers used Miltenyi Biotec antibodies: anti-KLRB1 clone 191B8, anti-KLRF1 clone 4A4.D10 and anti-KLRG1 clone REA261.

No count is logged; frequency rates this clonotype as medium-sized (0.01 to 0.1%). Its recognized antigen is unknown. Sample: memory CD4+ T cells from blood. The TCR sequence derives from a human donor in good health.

The CDR3 loop reads CASSYSNARREQYF. The chain links TRBV6-6 with TRBJ2-7. The CDR3, from cysteine to phenylalanine, totals 14 residues. No DNA accompanies this entry. CDR1 is given as MNHNY and CDR2 as SVGAGI, both from the germline V gene (reference sequence).